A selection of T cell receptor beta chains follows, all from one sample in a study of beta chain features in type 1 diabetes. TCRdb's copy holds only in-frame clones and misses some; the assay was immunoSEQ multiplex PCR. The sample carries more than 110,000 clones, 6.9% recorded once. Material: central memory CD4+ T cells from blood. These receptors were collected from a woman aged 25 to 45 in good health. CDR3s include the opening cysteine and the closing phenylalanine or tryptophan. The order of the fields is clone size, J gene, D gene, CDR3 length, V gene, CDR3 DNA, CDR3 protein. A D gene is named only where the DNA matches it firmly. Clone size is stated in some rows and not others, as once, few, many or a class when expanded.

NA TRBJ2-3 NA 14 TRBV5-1 TGCGCCAGCATGGCTTCTAGCTCCACAGATACGCAGTATTTT CASMASSSTDTQYF
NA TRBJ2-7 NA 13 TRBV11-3 TGTGCCAGCAGCCCCCTAAACTCCTACGAGCAGTACTTC CASSPLNSYEQYF
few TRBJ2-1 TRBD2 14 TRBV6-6 TGTGCCAGCCAAGGGACTAGCGGGATTGTTGAGCAGTTCTTC CASQGTSGIVEQFF
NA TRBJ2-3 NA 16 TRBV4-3 TGCGCCAGCAGCCAAGATTGGGGACTTACCACAGATACGCAGTATTTT CASSQDWGLTTDTQYF
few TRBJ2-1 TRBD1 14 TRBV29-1 TGCAGCGTTGACGCCAGGGGGTCCAACAATGAGCAGTTCTTC CSVDARGSNNEQFF
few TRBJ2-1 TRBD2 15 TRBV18 TGTGCCAGCTCACTCCAGCGGGAATCCCTCAATGAGCAGTTCTTC CASSLQRESLNEQFF
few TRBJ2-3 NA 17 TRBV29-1 TGCAGCGCAGGTCAGGGGCGCGGGTGGGAGAGGACAGATACGCAGTATTTT CSAGQGRGWERTDTQYF
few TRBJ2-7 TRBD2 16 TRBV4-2 TGTGCCAGCAGGCGACAGGGACTAGCGGACTCCTACGAGCAGTACTTC CASRRQGLADSYEQYF
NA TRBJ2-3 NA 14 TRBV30 TGTGCCTGGAGTTCGGGCGGGTTAGGAGATACGCAGTATTTT CAWSSGGLGDTQYF
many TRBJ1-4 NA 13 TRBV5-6 TGTGCCAGCAGGCCAGGGAATGGCGAAAAACTGTTTTTT CASRPGNGEKLFF
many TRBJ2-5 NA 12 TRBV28 TGTGCCAGCGAGGGAGAACAAGAGACCCAGTACTTC CASEGEQETQYF
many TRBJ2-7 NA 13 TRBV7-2 TGTGCCAGCAGCCATGGACACAATTACGAGCAGTACTTC CASSHGHNYEQYF
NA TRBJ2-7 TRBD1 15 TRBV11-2 TGTGCCAGCAGCTCCCATAAGGGGGCAAACTACGAGCAGTACTTC CASSSHKGANYEQYF
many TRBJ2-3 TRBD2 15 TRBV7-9 TGTGCCAGCAGCCCACTAGCGGGAGTGCCAGATACGCAGTATTTT CASSPLAGVPDTQYF
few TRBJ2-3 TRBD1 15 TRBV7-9 TGTGCCAGCAGTTTCCCGGGACAGAGCACAGATACGCAGTATTTT CASSFPGQSTDTQYF
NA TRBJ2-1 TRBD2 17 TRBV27 TGTGCCAGCAGTTATCTTGTGGGTAGCGGGACCCAAAATGAGCAGTTCTTC CASSYLVGSGTQNEQFF
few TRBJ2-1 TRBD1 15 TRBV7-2 TGTGCCAGCAGTAGGGGACAGGGGACCTACAATGAGCAGTTCTTC CASSRGQGTYNEQFF
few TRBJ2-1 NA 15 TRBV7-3 TGTGCCAGCAGCTCCCGGGACACCAAGGGCAATGAGCAGTTCTTC CASSSRDTKGNEQFF
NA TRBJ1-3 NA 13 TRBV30 TGTGCCTGCGGCGCGAGGGCTGGAAACACCATATATTTT CACGARAGNTIYF
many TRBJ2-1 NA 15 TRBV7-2 TGTGCCAGCAGCTTAGCACAGACTAGCTACAATGAGCAGTTCTTC CASSLAQTSYNEQFF
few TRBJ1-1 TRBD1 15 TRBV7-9 TGTGCCAGCAGACGTGGACAGGGTGATTCCACTGAAGCTTTCTTT CASRRGQGDSTEAFF
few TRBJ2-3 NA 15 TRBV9 TGTGCCAGCAGCGCAGTACAGGGAAGCACAGATACGCAGTATTTT CASSAVQGSTDTQYF